A single sample is the source of the 19 T cell receptor beta chains below, sequenced in a study of cytomegalovirus exposure and HLA in healthy donors. Primers for the PCR totalled 60 Vbeta and 13 Jbeta. Clones were read by immunoSEQ multiplex PCR, and TCRdb kept only the in-frame ones, dropping some. Found here are around 35,000 clones, around 70% of them singletons; the top ten hold approximately 6.3%. The material sequenced was PBMCs. The source is a man aged 30-40 years in good health and CMV-seronegative.

The chain recombines TRBV28 with TRBJ2-7; TRBD1 might be the D (6 bases). The V and J ends lost 6 bases and 6 bases respectively, with 12 bases between them. This CDR3 contains 12 residues. Germline V gene data show CDR1 as MDHEN and CDR2 as SYDVKM. As DNA, the CDR3 is TGTGCCAGCAGACAGGGCCGGCGCGAGCAGTACTTC. This translates into CASRQGRREQYF.

The chain joins TRBV2 to TRBJ2-5; no reliable D call. The germline V and J ends were trimmed by 0 bases and 11 bases, with 16 bases remaining between them. The V gene's germline CDR1 is SNHLY and CDR2 FYNNEI. The CDR3 contains 14 residues. CDR3 nucleotides: TGTGCCAGCAGTGAAGCGCTTGTCATGAGTTCTCAGTACTTC. This translates into CASSEALVMSSQYF.

The J gene is TRBJ1-2, the V gene TRBV2; possibly TRBD1 for D (6 bases). V gave up 4 bases and J gave up 8 bases, with 8 bases separating them. The CDR3 has 11 residues. Germline V gene lookup returns CDR1 SNHLY and CDR2 FYNNEI. The CDR3 DNA is TGTGCCAGCAGTGTTCAGGGGGGCTACACCTTC. Translation: CASSVQGGYTF.

V gene TRBV6-6 combines with J gene TRBJ1-5; D not certain. This CDR3 comprises 13 residues. Germline V gives CDR1 MNHNY, CDR2 SVGAGI (reference sequence). Trimming left V 7 bases short and J 1 base short, with 8 bases between. The CDR3 DNA reads as TGTGCCAGCATGGCGGGGAGCAATCAGCCCCAGCATTTT. As protein: CASMAGSNQPQHF.

By share, this clone counts as medium-sized. The rearrangement uses TRBV9 and TRBJ1-3, with a possible D match to TRBD1 (6 bases). The CDR3 has 15 amino acids. Germline CDR1 SGDLS, CDR2 YYNGEE. V lost 0 bases to trimming and J lost 7 bases, with 14 bases between them. CDR3 coding DNA: TGTGCCAGCAGCGTAGAGGGGGATGTAGGGAACACCATATATTTT. This codes for CASSVEGDVGNTIYF.

The sample holds one count of this clone. The gene calls are TRBV2 and TRBJ2-3, with 11 bases identical to TRBD2. The V segment lost 6 bases and the J segment 4 bases; nucleotides outside the gene matches: 3. CDR3 length: 14 residues. The V gene's germline CDR1 is SNHLY and CDR2 FYNNEI. The CDR3 here is CASRSSGGPDTQYF. The CDR3, as DNA: TGTGCCAGCAGGTCTAGCGGGGGGCCAGATACGCAGTATTTT.

The rearrangement links TRBV19 to TRBJ1-5; D is possibly TRBD1 (5 bases). Germline assignment: CDR1 LNHDA and CDR2 SQIVND (reference sequence). The V end was cut by 3 bases, the J end by 0 bases, with 18 bases between. The CDR3 has 18 amino acids. The CDR3, as DNA: TGTGCCAGTAGTATGGGCACAGGTCAGCAAAATAGCAATCAGCCCCAGCATTTT. It specifies CASSMGTGQQNSNQPQHF.

CDR3 residues: CASSPSTGNSGNTIYF. In DNA, the CDR3 is TGTGCCAGCAGCCCGTCCACAGGGAACTCTGGAAACACCATATATTTT. The rearrangement joins TRBV7-8 to TRBJ1-3; possible D gene TRBD1, 6 bases. The V end was cut by 5 bases, the J end by 0 bases, with 14 bases between. There are 16 residues in the CDR3. The germline CDR1 and CDR2 sequences are SGHVS and FQNEAQ. The full variable domain, in which reference TRBV7-8 and TRBJ1-3 provide the parts outside the CDR3, is GAGVSQSPRYKVAKRGQDVALRCDPISGHVSLFWYQQALGQGPEFLTYFQNEAQLDKSGLPSDRFFAERPEGSVSTLKIQRTQQEDSAVYLCASSPSTGNSGNTIYFGEGSWLTVV.

Comment on this clone: Sequence at one end of the junction differs from germline and may be a read error. This sequence joins TRBV6-5 and TRBJ1-2; 9 bases are a match to TRBD1. The CDR3 length is 13 residues. The germline V gene has CDR1 MNHEY and CDR2 SVGAGI. CDR3 in amino acids: CASRPQGARGYPF. DNA of the CDR3: TGTGCCAGCAGACCACAGGGGGCGAGAGGCTACCCCTTC.

The V and J genes are TRBV6-5 and TRBJ1-1; D is perhaps TRBD1 (6 bases). Germline CDR1 and CDR2: MNHEY and SVGAGI. Trimming left V 2 bases short and J 11 bases short, with 15 bases between. This CDR3 has 13 residues. The CDR3 nucleotides read TGTGCCAGCAGTTACCGGGACGGCCAGGGGGCTTTCTTT. The encoded protein is CASSYRDGQGAFF.

The chain carries TRBV30 and TRBJ2-2; the D gene is possibly TRBD1 (6 bases). The CDR3 runs to 17 residues. Germline V gives CDR1 GTSNPN, CDR2 SVGIG (reference sequence). The V and J ends lost 0 bases and 0 bases respectively, with 14 bases between them. The CDR3 protein is CAWSVLSGGANTGELFF. In DNA form, the CDR3 reads TGTGCCTGGAGTGTACTATCTGGGGGCGCGAACACCGGGGAGCTGTTTTTT. The variable domain in full, with the rest retrieved from reference TRBV30 and TRBJ2-2, is SQTIHQWPATLVQPVGSPLSLECTVEGTSNPNLYWYRQAAGRGLQLLFYSVGIGQISSEVPQNLSASRPQDRQFILSSKKLLLSDSGFYLCAWSVLSGGANTGELFFGEGSRLTVL.

This clone was seen a few times. The rearrangement uses TRBV2 and TRBJ1-1; TRBD1 matches 7 bases. CDR1 is SNHLY and CDR2 is FYNNEI in the germline V gene. The CDR3 totals 14 residues. The trim removed 4 bases at V and 4 bases at J, leaving 6 bases unmatched. The CDR3 reads CASSVKNRGTEAFF. In DNA form, the CDR3 reads TGTGCCAGCAGTGTAAAAAACAGGGGCACTGAAGCTTTCTTT.

The chain couples TRBV19 to TRBJ2-1, with 8 bases lining up with TRBD1. V shed 5 bases and J 2 bases; nucleotides not matched to a gene: 5. This CDR3 contains 15 residues. Germline assignment: CDR1 LNHDA and CDR2 SQIVND (reference sequence). This CDR3 is CASSVGQGPYNEQFF. The DNA for the CDR3 is TGTGCCAGTAGTGTCGGACAGGGCCCCTACAATGAGCAGTTCTTC.

The chain carries TRBV5-5 and TRBJ2-1, with TRBD2 as a possible D gene (6 bases). This CDR3 has 19 amino acids. V was cut by 2 bases and J by 2 bases, with 23 bases left in between. Germline V gene lookup returns CDR1 SGHKS and CDR2 YYEKEE (reference sequence). DNA for the CDR3: TGTGCCAGCAGCTTTCCGTGGGGCCCGGGGGAAATCCCCTACAATGAGCAGTTCTTC. It translates to CASSFPWGPGEIPYNEQFF.

This chain joins TRBV7-9 and TRBJ1-5; 9 bases align to TRBD1. Unmatched junction bases numbered 3, after V lost 5 bases and J lost 4 bases. Germline CDR1 is SEHNR and CDR2 is FQNEAQ (reference sequence). This CDR3 region has 14 residues. CDR3 protein: CASSKGQGNQPQHF. DNA of the CDR3: TGTGCCAGCAGCAAGGGACAGGGTAATCAGCCCCAGCATTTT.

As concerns this clone: Its ends do not fully match the called genes, so a read error is possible. The genes are TRBV4-1 and TRBJ1-2; 7 bases match TRBD1. The CDR3 has 13 residues. CDR1 MGHRA and CDR2 YSYEKL come from the germline V gene. The CDR3: CASSHADRSGYPF. Written as DNA, the CDR3 is TGCGCCAGCAGCCATGCGGACAGGTCTGGCTACCCCTTC.

The rearrangement joins TRBV19 to TRBJ1-1; 9 positions agree with TRBD1. V dropped 6 bases and J dropped 4; count of bases not matched to a gene: 6. Germline V gene data show CDR1 as LNHDA and CDR2 as SQIVND (reference sequence). CDR3 size: 14 residues. CDR3 sequence reads: CASRLQGAVTEAFF. In DNA form, the CDR3 reads TGTGCCAGTAGATTACAGGGGGCCGTCACTGAAGCTTTCTTT.

The chain joins TRBV6-1 to TRBJ2-7; 8 positions agree with TRBD2. Per germline, CDR1 MNHNS and CDR2 SASEGT. This CDR3 is built from 15 residues. J gave up 5 bases and V 2 bases, and 8 bases lay outside the gene matches. CDR3 loop: CASSERAAGGNEQYF. The CDR3 nucleotides are TGTGCCAGCAGTGAAAGGGCCGCGGGAGGTAACGAGCAGTACTTC.

The chain's CDR3 is CASSRRGSYYEQYF. DNA for the CDR3: TGCGCCAGCAGCCGCCGGGGTAGTTACTACGAGCAGTACTTC. The chain combines TRBV5-1 with TRBJ2-7, with D possibly TRBD2 on 5 matching bases. The germline CDR1 and CDR2 sequences are SGHRS and YFSETQ. This CDR3 region has 14 residues. The ends were cut back, 4 bases at V and 3 bases at J, with 14 bases in the middle.